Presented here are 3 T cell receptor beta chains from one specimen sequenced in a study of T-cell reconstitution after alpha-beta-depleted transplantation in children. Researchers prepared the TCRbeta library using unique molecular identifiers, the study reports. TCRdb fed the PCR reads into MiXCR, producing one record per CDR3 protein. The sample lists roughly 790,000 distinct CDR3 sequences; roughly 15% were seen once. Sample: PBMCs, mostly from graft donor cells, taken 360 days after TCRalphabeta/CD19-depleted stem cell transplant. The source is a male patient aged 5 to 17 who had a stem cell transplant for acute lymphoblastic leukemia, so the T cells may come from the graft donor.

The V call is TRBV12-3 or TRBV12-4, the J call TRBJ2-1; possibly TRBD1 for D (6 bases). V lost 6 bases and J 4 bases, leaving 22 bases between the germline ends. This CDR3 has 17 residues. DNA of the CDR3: TGTGCCAGCAGCCGTTTGACCCCACAGGGTTTATACAATGAGCAGTTCTTC. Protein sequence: CASSRLTPQGLYNEQFF.

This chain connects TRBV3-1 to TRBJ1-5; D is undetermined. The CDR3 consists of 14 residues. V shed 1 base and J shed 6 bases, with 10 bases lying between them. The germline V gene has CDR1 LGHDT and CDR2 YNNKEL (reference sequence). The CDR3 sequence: CASSQGSAGQPQHF. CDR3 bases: TGTGCCAGCAGCCAAGGCTCAGCGGGTCAGCCCCAGCATTTT. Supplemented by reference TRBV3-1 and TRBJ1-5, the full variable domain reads DTAVSQTPKYLVTQMGNDKSIKCEQNLGHDTMYWYKQDSKKFLKIMFSYNNKELIINETVPNRFSPKSPDKAHLNLHINSLELGDSAVYFCASSQGSAGQPQHFGDGTRLSIL.

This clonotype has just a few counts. The CDR3 is CATSRGPGLAAEQYF. The CDR3 bases are TGTGCCACCAGCAGAGGACCGGGACTAGCGGCCGAGCAGTACTTC. J is TRBJ2-7 and V is TRBV15; TRBD2 matches 11 bases. The CDR3 runs to 15 residues. CDR1 and CDR2 (germline): LNHNV, YYDKDF (reference sequence). The V and J ends lost 1 base and 6 bases, in that order; junction bases with no gene match: 5.